This T cell receptor beta chain was captured by sequencing in a study of cytomegalovirus exposure and HLA in healthy donors. V lost 9 bases and J 1 base, leaving 16 bases between the germline ends. The CDR3 sequence is 14 residues long. CDR1 is SGHKS and CDR2 is YYEKEE in the germline V gene (reference sequence). The protocol was immunoSEQ multiplex PCR, while the TCRdb copy is restricted to in-frame clones and leaves out a portion. The sample shows over 100,000 clones, roughly 87% of them seen only once. The receptor comes from a woman between 18 and 30 years old in good health and CMV-seronegative. The specimen sequenced was PBMCs. The chain couples TRBV5-5 to TRBJ2-5; TRBD2 is a possible D gene (5 bases). The DNA of the CDR3 is TGTGCCACCACCAACGGAGGAGTCCAAGAGACCCAGTACTTC. Its protein is CATTNGGVQETQYF.